The 5 T cell receptor beta chains below come from one sample, sequenced in a study of cytomegalovirus exposure and HLA in healthy donors. PCR was performed using 60 Vbeta and 13 Jbeta primers. Libraries were prepared by immunoSEQ multiplex PCR; TCRdb keeps only in-frame clonotypes and omits some of them. The sample lists 100,000 to 150,000 clones, more than 8% occurring once. Input material: PBMCs. These receptors all stem from a man between 35 and 55 years old in good health and CMV-seronegative.

The V call is TRBV7-9, the J call TRBJ2-7; D gene unclear. The CDR3 has 13 residues. Germline CDR1 and CDR2: SEHNR and FQNEAQ (reference sequence). Trimming pared 5 bases from V and 1 base from J, leaving 9 bases between. The CDR3 bases are TGTGCCAGCAGCGCCTCAGGTTCCTACGAGCAGTACTTC. Its protein is CASSASGSYEQYF.

This chain joins TRBV28 and TRBJ2-2; 7 bases map to TRBD1. The CDR3 covers 14 residues. Germline lookup yields CDR1 MDHEN and CDR2 SYDVKM. The J segment lost 5 bases and the V segment lost 3 bases, leaving 3 bases of the junction unmatched. CDR3 sequence reads: CASSFGTVTGELFF. DNA for the CDR3: TGTGCCAGCAGTTTCGGGACAGTGACCGGGGAGCTGTTTTTT.

The gene calls are TRBV18 and TRBJ1-4, with a weak D call TRBD1 (5 bases). Germline CDR1 KGHSH, CDR2 LQKENI. The CDR3 has 16 residues. V was trimmed by 4 bases and J by 2 bases, leaving 14 bases between them. The CDR3 spells CASSLTRGTTNEKLFF. As DNA, the CDR3 is TGTGCCAGCTCACTCACACGGGGGACCACTAATGAAAAACTGTTTTTT.

The sample holds a few counts of this clone. The V call is TRBV7-6, the J call TRBJ1-2; D is uncertain. The V and J ends lost 5 bases and 1 base respectively, with 8 bases between them. The CDR3 totals 13 residues. CDR1 SGHVS and CDR2 FNYEAQ come from the germline V gene. The chain's CDR3 is CASSGQVNYGYTF. For the CDR3, the DNA is TGTGCCAGCAGCGGCCAGGTTAACTATGGCTACACCTTC.

The chain links TRBV7-9 to TRBJ2-5; 12 positions agree with TRBD2. The CDR3 is made up of 14 amino acids. Germline V lookup: CDR1 SEHNR, CDR2 FQNEAQ (reference sequence). Unmatched junction bases numbered 4, after V lost 6 bases and J lost 5 bases. CDR3 in amino acids: CASRRTSGDETQYF. The CDR3 DNA is TGTGCCAGCAGGAGGACTAGCGGGGATGAGACCCAGTACTTC.